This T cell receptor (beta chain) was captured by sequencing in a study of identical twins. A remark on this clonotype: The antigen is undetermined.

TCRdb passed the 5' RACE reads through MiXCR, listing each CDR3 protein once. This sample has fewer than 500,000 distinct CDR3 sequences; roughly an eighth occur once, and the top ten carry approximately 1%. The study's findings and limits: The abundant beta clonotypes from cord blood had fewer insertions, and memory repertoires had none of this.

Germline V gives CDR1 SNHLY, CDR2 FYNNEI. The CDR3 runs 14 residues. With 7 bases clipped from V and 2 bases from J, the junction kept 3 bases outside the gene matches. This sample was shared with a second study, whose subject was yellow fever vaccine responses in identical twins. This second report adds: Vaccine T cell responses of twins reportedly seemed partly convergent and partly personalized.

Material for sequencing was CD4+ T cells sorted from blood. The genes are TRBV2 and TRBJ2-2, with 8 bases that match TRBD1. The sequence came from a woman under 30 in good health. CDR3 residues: CASKDRDNTGELFF. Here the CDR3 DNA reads TGTGCCAGCAAGGACAGGGATAACACCGGGGAGCTGTTTTTT.